This T cell receptor beta chain was identified during a study of shared clonotypes between healthy human individuals. The study, taken as a whole, reports: Generation probability values for non-shared clonotypes were lower than those for clonotypes shared by all four donors.

Recent acute infections and vaccinations were absent in the healthy HIV-negative adult donors. Details on this clone: Its specificity is unknown.

The repertoire was sequenced with immunoSEQ multiplex PCR; TCRdb's copy has only in-frame clones and lacks some. The sample records 2.3 million or so clones, over 85% being singletons. The sample comprised naive CD4+ T cells from PBMCs. Subset specified: CD45RA+ positively selected. This TCR was recovered from a man between 18 and 35 years old in good health. Some clones in this sample may be carry-over from other donors' samples.

CDR3 loop: CASTDRELNEKLFF. The CDR3 nucleotides read TGTGCCAGCACCGACAGGGAACTTAATGAAAAACTGTTTTTT. J is TRBJ1-4 and V is TRBV6-5; 7 bases agree with TRBD1. Per the germline V gene, CDR1 is MNHEY and CDR2 is SVGAGI. Losses at the gene ends were 7 bases for V and 4 bases for J; bases not matched to a gene: 6. This CDR3 spans 14 amino acids.